The 22 T cell receptor beta chains given below trace back to one sample, sequenced in a study of blood T cell repertoires in COVID-19. The method was immunoSEQ multiplex PCR; TCRdb's version includes in-frame clones alone and lacks a portion of them. The sample lists just under 20,000 clones; more than 85% were seen once. The sequencing input was peripheral blood. All receptors derive from a woman between 50 and 59 years old with active COVID-19.

The chain combines TRBV7-9 with TRBJ2-5; 9 nucleotides match TRBD2. The CDR3 contains 14 residues. V lost 5 bases and J lost 5; bases outside the gene matches: 6. CDR1 and CDR2 from the germline V gene are SEHNR and FQNEAQ (reference sequence). The chain's CDR3 is CASSPGLAGETQYF. CDR3 nucleotide sequence: TGTGCCAGCAGCCCGGGACTAGCTGGTGAGACCCAGTACTTC. The full variable domain, with the rest looked up from reference TRBV7-9 and TRBJ2-5, is DTGVSQNPRHKITKRGQNVTFRCDPISEHNRLYWYRQTLGQGPEFLTYFQNEAQLEKSRLLSDRFSAERPKGSFSTLEIQRTEQGDSAMYLCASSPGLAGETQYFGPGTRLLVL.

The V call is TRBV3-1 (or the pseudogene TRBV3-2), the J call TRBJ1-1, with 7 bases matching TRBD1. The germline gives CDR1 LGHDT, CDR2 YNNKEL (reference sequence). CDR3 length: 13 amino acids. With 4 bases clipped from V and 11 bases from J, the junction kept 10 bases outside the gene matches. CDR3 protein: CASSPGTAAWAFF. The CDR3 nucleotides read TGTGCCAGCAGCCCCGGGACAGCGGCTTGGGCTTTCTTT.

V usage is TRBV21-1 and J usage is TRBJ1-1. TRBV21-1 is a listed pseudogene. The CDR3 length is 16 residues. In nucleotides, the CDR3 is TGTGCCAGCAGCAAAAAGGAGGGACCCCGGAACACTGAAGCTTTCTTT. Its protein is CASSKKEGPRNTEAFF.

The V call is TRBV27, the J call TRBJ2-1; possible D gene TRBD1, 5 bases. Per germline, CDR1 MNHEY and CDR2 SMNVEV (reference sequence). Trimming took 3 bases from V and 5 from J, leaving 14 bases between them. The CDR3 has 15 residues. CDR3 sequence: CASSFKGISNNEQFF. The DNA for the CDR3 is TGTGCCAGCAGTTTTAAGGGGATCTCAAACAATGAGCAGTTCTTC.

The gene calls are TRBV3-1 (or the pseudogene TRBV3-2) and TRBJ2-7; 7 bases are shared with TRBD2. Germline values: CDR1 LGHDT, CDR2 YNNKEL (reference sequence). V gave up 3 bases and J gave up 5 bases; unmatched junction bases: 10. The CDR3 runs 15 residues. CDR3 loop: CASSQGGASAHEQYF. The DNA for the CDR3 is TGTGCCAGCAGCCAGGGAGGGGCTAGCGCCCACGAGCAGTACTTC.

The genes are TRBV5-1 and TRBJ2-1; 13 nucleotides agree with TRBD2. This CDR3 has 15 residues. Per the germline V gene, CDR1 is SGHRS and CDR2 is YFSETQ. After removal of 4 bases from V and 9 bases from J, the junction contained 7 bases not matched to a gene. The CDR3 nucleotides read TGCGCCAGCAGCCGGACTAGCGGGAGCGTGGGTGAGCAGTTCTTC. It specifies CASSRTSGSVGEQFF.

This clone was counted a single time. The V and J genes are TRBV18 and TRBJ2-1, with 14 bases fitting TRBD2. Unmatched junction bases numbered 7, after V lost 2 bases and J lost 7 bases. The CDR3 sequence is 17 residues long. Germline-derived CDR1 and CDR2 are KGHSH and LQKENI. CDR3 in amino acids: CASSPFGLAGGENEQFF. The DNA of the CDR3 is TGTGCCAGCTCACCATTCGGACTAGCGGGAGGCGAGAATGAGCAGTTCTTC.

This chain links TRBV5-1 with TRBJ2-7; TRBD2 is a possible D gene (6 bases). The CDR3 consists of 15 residues. V gave up 1 base and J gave up 0 bases, with 11 bases separating them. Per the germline V gene, CDR1 is SGHRS and CDR2 is YFSETQ. CDR3 sequence reads: CASSLNSGSSYEQYF. As DNA, the CDR3 is TGCGCCAGCAGCTTGAATAGCGGTAGCTCCTACGAGCAGTACTTC.

This sequence joins TRBV28 and TRBJ2-5, with 9 positions matching TRBD2. The CDR3 contains 13 residues. The V gene's germline CDR1 is MDHEN and CDR2 SYDVKM. J was trimmed by 8 bases and V by 7 bases; bases with no gene match: 8. CDR3 coding DNA: TGTGCCAGCAATCCTAGCGGGACCGACACCCAGTACTTC. Translating gives CASNPSGTDTQYF.

CDR3 residues: CASSLVDQPQHF. Here the CDR3 DNA reads TGTGCCAGCAGCTTGGTAGATCAGCCCCAGCATTTT. The chain combines TRBV5-6 with TRBJ1-5, with unresolved D. The CDR3 length is 12 residues. The germline V gene has CDR1 SGHDT and CDR2 YYEEEE. V dropped 0 bases and J dropped 5 bases, with 3 bases sitting between them.

The chain is built from TRBV2 and TRBJ1-5; 10 bases map to TRBD1. J gave up 8 bases and V 7 bases, and 8 bases lay outside the gene matches. Germline V gene lookup returns CDR1 SNHLY and CDR2 FYNNEI. CDR3 length: 14 amino acids. CDR3 nucleotides: TGTGCCAGCATGGGGACAGGGGTACGGGAGCCCCAGCATTTT. Protein sequence: CASMGTGVREPQHF.

CDR3 protein: CASSLTPGNTEAFF. The CDR3 nucleotides read TGTGCCAGCAGCTTAACCCCAGGGAACACTGAAGCTTTCTTT. The rearrangement joins TRBV9 to TRBJ1-1, with no clear D. The germline CDR1 and CDR2 sequences are SGDLS and YYNGEE. The CDR3 extends over 14 amino acids. Trimming cost V 4 bases and J 1 base, with 11 bases left between them.

V is TRBV12-2 and J is TRBJ2-5; the table calls TRBD1, which could not be checked here. TRBV12-2 is tagged as a pseudogene. The CDR3 has 14 amino acids. Written as DNA, the CDR3 is TGTGCAAGTCGCTTCCAGGGGACCAGGGAGACCCAGTACTTC. Translated, it gives CASRFQGTRETQYF.

This sequence joins TRBV7-3 and TRBJ2-3, with 7 nucleotides matching TRBD1. The J segment lost 0 bases and the V segment lost 5 bases, leaving 8 bases of the junction unmatched. The CDR3 runs to 16 residues. The germline CDR1 and CDR2 sequences are SGHTA and FQGTGA. The CDR3 nucleotides are TGTGCCAGCAGCCCGGGGACAGCCTCTAGCACAGATACGCAGTATTTT. It yields the protein CASSPGTASSTDTQYF.

This clone was recorded once. V gene TRBV5-1 combines with J gene TRBJ2-1; the match to TRBD2 covers 8 bases. The V and J ends lost 2 bases and 6 bases, in that order; junction bases with no gene match: 4. Germline CDR1 and CDR2: SGHRS and YFSETQ. The CDR3 is made up of 14 amino acids. The CDR3 protein is CASSFDSGANEQFF. The CDR3 coding sequence is TGCGCCAGCAGCTTCGATAGCGGGGCCAATGAGCAGTTCTTC.

The rearrangement joins TRBV5-1 to TRBJ1-1; possibly TRBD1 for D (5 bases). The CDR3 loop spans 15 amino acids. Deletions cut 0 bases from V and 3 bases from J, with 12 bases between. CDR1 is SGHRS, CDR2 YFSETQ, per germline. For the CDR3, the DNA is TGCGCCAGCAGCTTGGCGGGGGAGACCGACACTGAAGCTTTCTTT. Protein product: CASSLAGETDTEAFF.

The chain carries TRBV11-2 and TRBJ1-6, with D maybe TRBD1 (6 bases). This CDR3 is 17 amino acids long. Between the trimmed V and J ends, which lost 7 bases and 10 bases, there was a span of 26 bases. Germline V lookup: CDR1 SGHAT, CDR2 FQNNGV. CDR3 protein: CASNDRGTSAFGSPLHF. The DNA for the CDR3 is TGTGCCAGCAACGATCGAGGGACATCTGCTTTCGGGTCACCCCTCCACTTT.

V usage is TRBV15 and J usage is TRBJ1-1; the D gene is possibly TRBD1 (5 bases). The CDR3 spans 14 residues. The V end was cut by 7 bases, the J end by 3 bases, with 15 bases between. Germline V gene sequence: CDR1 LNHNV, CDR2 YYDKDF (reference sequence). The chain's CDR3 is CATKYSGVDTEAFF. For the CDR3, the DNA is TGTGCCACCAAGTACTCGGGGGTGGACACTGAAGCTTTCTTT.

The rearrangement joins TRBV18 to TRBJ1-4, with no clear D. Between the trimmed V and J ends, which lost 4 bases and 0 bases, there was a span of 15 bases. CDR3 length equals 17 residues. Germline V CDR1 and CDR2: KGHSH, LQKENI. CDR3 DNA: TGTGCCAGCTCACGATTGACTCGAAGTTCAACTAATGAAAAACTGTTTTTT. Its translation is CASSRLTRSSTNEKLFF.

The gene calls are TRBV19 and TRBJ2-2; D might be TRBD1 (5 bases). There are 15 residues in the CDR3. Germline-derived CDR1 and CDR2 are LNHDA and SQIVND (reference sequence). Trimming took off 1 base at V and 6 bases at J, with 12 bases between the two ends. CDR3 region: CASSIVAGMAGELFF. CDR3 nucleotide sequence: TGTGCCAGTAGTATAGTTGCAGGGATGGCCGGGGAGCTGTTTTTT.

The rearrangement joins TRBV30 to TRBJ1-2; 10 bases match TRBD1. With 1 base clipped from V and 2 bases from J, the junction kept 1 base outside the gene matches. Germline assignment: CDR1 GTSNPN and CDR2 SVGIG (reference sequence). The CDR3 loop spans 14 amino acids. DNA for the CDR3: TGTGCCTGGAGTGAGACAGGGGGCAACTATGGCTACACCTTC. Amino acids: CAWSETGGNYGYTF.

The V gene is TRBV3-1 (or the pseudogene TRBV3-2), the J gene TRBJ2-7; D possibly corresponds to TRBD1 (6 bases). This CDR3 is built from 14 residues. Germline loops: CDR1 LGHDT, CDR2 YNNKEL (reference sequence). V lost 4 bases to trimming and J lost 9 bases, with 19 bases between them. The CDR3 is CASSRRGGLGGQYF. DNA for the CDR3: TGTGCCAGCAGCCGCCGTGGCGGCCTAGGGGGGCAGTACTTC.